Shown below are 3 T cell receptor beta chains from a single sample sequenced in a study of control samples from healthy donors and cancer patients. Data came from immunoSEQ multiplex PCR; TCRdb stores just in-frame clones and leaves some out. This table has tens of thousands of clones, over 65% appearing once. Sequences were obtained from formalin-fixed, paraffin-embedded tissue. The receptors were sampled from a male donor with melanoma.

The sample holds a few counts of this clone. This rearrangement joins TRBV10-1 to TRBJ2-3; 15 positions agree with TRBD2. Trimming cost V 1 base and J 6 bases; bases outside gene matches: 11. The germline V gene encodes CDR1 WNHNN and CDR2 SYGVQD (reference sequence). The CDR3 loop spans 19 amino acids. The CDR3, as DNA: TGCGCCAGCAGTGAGTATGGACTAGCGGGAGGGCCCCCAACTGATACGCAGTATTTT. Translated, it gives CASSEYGLAGGPPTDTQYF.

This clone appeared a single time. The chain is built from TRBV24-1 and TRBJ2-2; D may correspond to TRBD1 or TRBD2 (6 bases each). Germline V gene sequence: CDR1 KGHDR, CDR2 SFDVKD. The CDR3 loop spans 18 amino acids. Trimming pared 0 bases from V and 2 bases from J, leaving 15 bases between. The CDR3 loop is CATSDLAGQGPNTGELFF. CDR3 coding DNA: TGTGCCACCAGTGATTTGGCGGGGCAGGGGCCCAACACCGGGGAGCTGTTTTTT.

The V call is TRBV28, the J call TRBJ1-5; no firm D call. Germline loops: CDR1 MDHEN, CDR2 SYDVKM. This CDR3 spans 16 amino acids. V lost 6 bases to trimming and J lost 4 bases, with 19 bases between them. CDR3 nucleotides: TGTGCCAGCAGCCCTCGGGGAACGATGTCAAATCAGCCCCAGCATTTT. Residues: CASSPRGTMSNQPQHF.